Detailed here is one T cell receptor beta chain. This sample stems from a study of shared clonotypes between healthy human individuals. The wider study: Each donor's CD8 memory used one plate, CD8 naive two, each CD4 subset three.

This CDR3 has 14 residues. V lost 5 bases to trimming and J lost 2 bases; unmatched junction nucleotides: 5. Germline V gene data show CDR1 as MNHNS and CDR2 as SASEGT. Sequencing used immunoSEQ multiplex PCR; TCRdb keeps in-frame clones, though not all of them. The data show 2 million to 2.5 million clones, about 90% seen once. The receptor comes from a man in his late teens or twenties in good health. Some clones in this sample may be carry-over from other donors' samples. Specimen: naive CD4+ T cells from PBMCs. Stated subset: CD45RA+ positively selected. The chain recombines TRBV6-1 with TRBJ2-5; 7 bases are a match to TRBD1. The CDR3, as DNA: TGTGCCAGCAGTAAAGAGGGGGCTCAAGAGACCCAGTACTTC. The encoded protein is CASSKEGAQETQYF.